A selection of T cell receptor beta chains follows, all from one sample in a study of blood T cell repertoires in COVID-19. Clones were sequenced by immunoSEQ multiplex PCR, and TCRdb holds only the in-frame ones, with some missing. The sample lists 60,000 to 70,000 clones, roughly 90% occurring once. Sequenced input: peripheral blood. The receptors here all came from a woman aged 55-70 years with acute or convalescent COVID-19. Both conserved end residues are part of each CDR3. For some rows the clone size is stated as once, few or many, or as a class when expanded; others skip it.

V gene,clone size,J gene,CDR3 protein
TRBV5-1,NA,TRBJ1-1,CASSLLGGAEAFF
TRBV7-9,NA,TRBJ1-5,CASSLGLSNQPQHF
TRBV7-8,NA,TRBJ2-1,CASSQGTSDFKQFF
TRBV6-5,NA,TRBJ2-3,CASSYGPGGSTDTQYF
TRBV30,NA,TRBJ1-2,CAWRGHGSGYSGYTF
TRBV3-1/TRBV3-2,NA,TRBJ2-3,CASTHRQGVLPDTQYF
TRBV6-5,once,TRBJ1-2,CASTWELGGYTF
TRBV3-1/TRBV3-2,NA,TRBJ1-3,CASSQPGGNTIYF
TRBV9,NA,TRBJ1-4,CASSRFVATNEKLFF
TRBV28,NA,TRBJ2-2,CASSLKGPRLAGNTGELFF
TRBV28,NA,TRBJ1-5,CASDTPGQTVYSNQPQHF
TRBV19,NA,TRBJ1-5,CASTGTGAGSQPQHF
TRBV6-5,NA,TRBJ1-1,CASSKPDRYDTEAFF
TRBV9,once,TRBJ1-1,CASRQGGLMNTEAFF
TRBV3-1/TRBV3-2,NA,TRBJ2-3,CASSQESGTQYF
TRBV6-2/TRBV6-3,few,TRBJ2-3,CASSYNPSSGKDTQYF
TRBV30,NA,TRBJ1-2,CAWSVLDNYGYTF
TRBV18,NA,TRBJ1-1,CASQGGNTEAFF
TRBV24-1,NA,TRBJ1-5,CATSDQEDQPQHF
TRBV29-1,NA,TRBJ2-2,CSVQHSTNTGELFF
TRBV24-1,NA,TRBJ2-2,CATSDLGGTNTGELFF
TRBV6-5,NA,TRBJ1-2,CASSRAPSDYGYTF
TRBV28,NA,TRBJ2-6,CASSLLGAGSSGANVLTF
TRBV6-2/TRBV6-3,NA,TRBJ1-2,CASSYGQGGSNGYTF
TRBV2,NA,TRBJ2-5,CASSPTGGAETQYF
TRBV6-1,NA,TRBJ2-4,CASSGPGGGGKNIQYF
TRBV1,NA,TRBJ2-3,CTSSQDLPSGSTDTQYF